This T cell receptor beta chain was recorded in a study of cytomegalovirus exposure and HLA in healthy donors. Across the whole study: Sequencing of about 179 million T cells in an earlier analysis found under 120 million unique TCR beta sequences. Points from the study as a whole: In a later analysis, several top co-occurrence clusters appeared linked to parvovirus B19, influenza, CMV and Epstein-Barr virus. Rarity characterized most TCR sequences, yet some public TCRs appeared in many donors. A later analysis, which compared TCR beta chains of equal frequency, found the HLA-associated ones more clonally expanded.

Per the germline V gene, CDR1 is MGHRA and CDR2 is YSYEKL. The CDR3 extends over 15 amino acids. Unmatched junction bases numbered 0, after V lost 1 base and J lost 6 bases. PCR used 60 Vbeta primers and 13 Jbeta primers. TCRdb keeps only in-frame clones here, not all; method: immunoSEQ multiplex PCR. The listing contains some 80,000 clones. On this clone itself: Its antigen is still unknown.

Source material: PBMCs. This clonotype originated in a man aged 45 to 65 in good health and CMV-seropositive. This chain joins TRBV4-1 and TRBJ2-2; 12 bases map to TRBD2. CDR3: CASSQGLAGAGELFF. In nucleotides, the CDR3 is TGCGCCAGCAGCCAAGGACTAGCGGGAGCCGGGGAGCTGTTTTTT.